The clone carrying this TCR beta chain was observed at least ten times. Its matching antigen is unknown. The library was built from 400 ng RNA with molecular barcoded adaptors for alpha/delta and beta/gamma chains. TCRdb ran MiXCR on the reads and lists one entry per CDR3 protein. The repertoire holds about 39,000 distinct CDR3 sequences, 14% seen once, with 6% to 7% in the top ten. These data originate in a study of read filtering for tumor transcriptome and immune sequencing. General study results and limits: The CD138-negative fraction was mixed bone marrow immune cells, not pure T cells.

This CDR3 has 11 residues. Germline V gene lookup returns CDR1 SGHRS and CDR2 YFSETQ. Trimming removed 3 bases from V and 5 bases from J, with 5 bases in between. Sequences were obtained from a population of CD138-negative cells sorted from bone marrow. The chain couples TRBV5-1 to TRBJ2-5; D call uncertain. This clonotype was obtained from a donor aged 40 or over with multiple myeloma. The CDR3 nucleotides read TGCGCCAGCAGCTCGCGGGAGACCCAGTACTTC. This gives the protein CASSSRETQYF.